A selection of T cell receptor beta chains follows, all from one sample in a study of T cell responses to AZD1222 COVID-19 vaccine. TCRdb keeps only in-frame clones here, not all; method: immunoSEQ multiplex PCR. The sample lists about 130,000 clones; about 93% were seen once. The sequencing used peripheral blood, collected on day 0 of AZD1222 vaccination. These receptors were taken from an adult in good health. The CDR3 runs from the conserved cysteine through the conserved F or W. D genes are given only for firm matches. The size entry is marked missing in some rows and otherwise reads once, few, many or a size class.

clone_size: few
v_call: TRBV24-1
d_call: .
j_call: TRBJ1-1
cdr3_aa: CATSIPTGEGPQNTEAFF
cdr3_nt: TGTGCCACCTCTATACCGACAGGCGAGGGCCCACAGAACACTGAAGCTTTCTTT

clone_size: .
v_call: TRBV6-5
d_call: .
j_call: TRBJ1-6
cdr3_aa: CASSYRPANSPLHF
cdr3_nt: TGTGCCAGCAGTTACCGGCCTGCTAATTCACCCCTCCACTTT

clone_size: .
v_call: TRBV11-2
d_call: .
j_call: TRBJ1-1
cdr3_aa: CASSLEAGWDTEAFF
cdr3_nt: TGTGCCAGCAGCTTAGAAGCAGGGTGGGACACTGAAGCTTTCTTT

clone_size: once
v_call: TRBV25-1
d_call: TRBD1
j_call: TRBJ1-2
cdr3_aa: CASGDRDPGYTF
cdr3_nt: TGTGCCAGCGGAGACAGGGACCCTGGCTACACCTTC

clone_size: .
v_call: TRBV7-9
d_call: TRBD1
j_call: TRBJ1-4
cdr3_aa: CASSTLQGAGEKLFF
cdr3_nt: TGTGCCAGCAGCACCTTACAGGGGGCAGGGGAAAAACTGTTTTTT

clone_size: .
v_call: TRBV12-3/TRBV12-4
d_call: .
j_call: TRBJ2-1
cdr3_aa: CASSLLNEQFF
cdr3_nt: TGTGCCAGCAGTTTACTCAATGAGCAGTTCTTC

clone_size: .
v_call: TRBV7-8
d_call: .
j_call: TRBJ2-3
cdr3_aa: CASSPSRSDTQYF
cdr3_nt: TGTGCCAGCAGCCCTAGCAGGTCAGATACGCAGTATTTT

clone_size: .
v_call: TRBV7-9
d_call: TRBD1
j_call: TRBJ1-2
cdr3_aa: CASSIDRVGYTF
cdr3_nt: TGTGCCAGCAGCATCGACAGGGTTGGCTACACCTTC

clone_size: .
v_call: TRBV5-1
d_call: .
j_call: TRBJ2-7
cdr3_aa: CASSLRTDSYEQYF
cdr3_nt: TGCGCCAGCAGCTTGAGGACGGACTCCTACGAGCAGTACTTC

clone_size: .
v_call: TRBV9
d_call: TRBD1
j_call: TRBJ1-2
cdr3_aa: CASSVTGGNYGYTF
cdr3_nt: TGTGCCAGCAGCGTAACAGGGGGGAACTATGGCTACACCTTC

clone_size: .
v_call: TRBV6-2/TRBV6-3
d_call: TRBD1
j_call: TRBJ2-7
cdr3_aa: CASSLLGTGRKQYF
cdr3_nt: TGTGCCAGCAGCTTACTGGGGACAGGGCGAAAGCAGTACTTC

clone_size: .
v_call: TRBV5-6
d_call: .
j_call: TRBJ1-5
cdr3_aa: CASSLAWGDQPQHF
cdr3_nt: TGTGCCAGCAGCTTGGCGTGGGGGGATCAGCCCCAGCATTTT

clone_size: .
v_call: TRBV18
d_call: .
j_call: TRBJ1-1
cdr3_aa: CASSAANTEAFF
cdr3_nt: TGTGCCAGCTCAGCCGCGAACACTGAAGCTTTCTTT

clone_size: .
v_call: TRBV3-1/TRBV3-2
d_call: .
j_call: TRBJ2-3
cdr3_aa: CASSQDVQVITDTQYF
cdr3_nt: TGTGCCAGCAGCCAAGATGTCCAGGTTATCACAGATACGCAGTATTTT

clone_size: .
v_call: TRBV2
d_call: .
j_call: TRBJ2-4
cdr3_aa: CASRDRLAKNIQYF
cdr3_nt: TGTGCCAGCCGTGACAGGTTAGCCAAAAACATTCAGTACTTC

clone_size: .
v_call: TRBV11-2
d_call: .
j_call: TRBJ2-2
cdr3_aa: CASSSQGPANTGELFF
cdr3_nt: TGTGCCAGCAGCTCGCAGGGCCCCGCGAACACCGGGGAGCTGTTTTTT

clone_size: .
v_call: TRBV27
d_call: .
j_call: TRBJ1-1
cdr3_aa: CASSTRVRAFF
cdr3_nt: TGTGCCAGCAGTACCAGGGTTAGAGCTTTCTTT